This TCR beta chain was sequenced during a study of blood T cell repertoires in COVID-19. About the study: From the United States, Italy and Spain came samples of acute and convalescent COVID-19.

One Seattle source followed patients from active infection through their disease course. V shed 4 bases and J 2 bases; nucleotides not matched to a gene: 6. The CDR3 extends over 15 amino acids. CDR1 is SGHRS and CDR2 is YFSETQ in the germline V gene. Source study methods: Reference gene primer amplification gave estimated nucleated cell counts. The method was immunoSEQ multiplex PCR; TCRdb's version includes in-frame clones alone and lacks a portion of them. That table furnishes V, J and clone size, whereas the DNA furnished D and trimming. The table has 150,000 to 200,000 clones, roughly 79% seen once. This clone was counted once.

The sequenced material came from peripheral blood. V and J are TRBV5-1 and TRBJ2-5; 9 bases match TRBD1. This TCR derives from a woman over 75 with COVID-19, enrolled during active disease. Written as DNA, the CDR3 is TGCGCCAGCAGCCGGTCCGGGACAGGGCAAGAGACCCAGTACTTC. Protein: CASSRSGTGQETQYF. Full variable domain (remainder filled in from reference TRBV5-1 and TRBJ2-5): KAGVTQTPRYLIKTRGQQVTLSCSPISGHRSVSWYQQTPGQGLQFLFEYFSETQRNKGNFPGRFSGRQFSNSRSEMNVSTLELGDSALYLCASSRSGTGQETQYFGPGTRLLVL.